This TCR beta chain is from a study of molecular identifiers for immune sequencing clone quantification. Trimming removed 2 bases from V and 7 bases from J; junction bases left unmatched: 4. Germline V gene sequence: CDR1 SEHNR, CDR2 FQNEAQ (reference sequence). The CDR3 contains 14 residues. TCRdb used MiXCR to reprocess the PCR reads, holding one entry per CDR3 protein. The sample has under 600,000 distinct CDR3 sequences, around 25% seen once. The chain combines TRBV7-9 with TRBJ1-1; 10 bases are a match to TRBD1. The sample was naive CD8+ T cells from blood, with Jurkat cell RNA spiked in. This sample's subset: FACS-sorted CD8+CD4-CCR7+CD45RA+ naive T cells. The sequence was collected from a human donor in good health. Some libraries in this study had Jurkat cell RNA spiked in. CDR3 region: CASSLTDRGFEAFF. In nucleotides, the CDR3 is TGTGCCAGCAGCTTAACGGACAGGGGGTTTGAAGCTTTCTTT.